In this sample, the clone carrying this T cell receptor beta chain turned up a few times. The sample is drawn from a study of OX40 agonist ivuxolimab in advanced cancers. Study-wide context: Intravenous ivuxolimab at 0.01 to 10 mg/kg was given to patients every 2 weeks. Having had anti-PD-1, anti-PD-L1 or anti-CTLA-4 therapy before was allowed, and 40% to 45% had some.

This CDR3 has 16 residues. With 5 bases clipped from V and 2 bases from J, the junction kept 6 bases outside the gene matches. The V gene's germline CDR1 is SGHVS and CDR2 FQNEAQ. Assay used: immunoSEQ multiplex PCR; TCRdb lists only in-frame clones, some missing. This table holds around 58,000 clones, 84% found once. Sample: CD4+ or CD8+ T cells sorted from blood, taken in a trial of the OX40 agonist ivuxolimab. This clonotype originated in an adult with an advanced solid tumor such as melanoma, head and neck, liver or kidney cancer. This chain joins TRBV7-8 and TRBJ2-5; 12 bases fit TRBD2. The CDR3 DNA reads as TGTGCCAGCAGCCCCACGCTAGCGGGGGGGCAAGAGACCCAGTACTTC. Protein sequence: CASSPTLAGGQETQYF.